Listed below are T cell receptor beta chains from one sample, sequenced in a study of blood T cell repertoires in COVID-19. Only in-frame clones appear in the TCRdb table, and some are missing; sequencing was by immunoSEQ multiplex PCR. The data hold roughly 250,000 clones, with about nine tenths observed a single time. What was sequenced was PBMCs or T cells enriched from blood (not recorded which). The receptors derive from a woman aged 18-29 years who had recovered from COVID-19. Each CDR3 is given with its conserved first and last residue. Fields, in order: clone size, V gene, J gene, D gene, CDR3 protein, CDR3 DNA. The D gene is left open where the match is weak. Only part of the rows carry a size: once, few, many, or a class if the clone is expanded.

-	TRBV19	TRBJ2-7	TRBD2	CASSIAGGRYEQYF	TGTGCCAGTAGTATTGCGGGGGGACGGTACGAGCAGTACTTC
-	TRBV7-2	TRBJ2-3	-	CASSLDRVGTDTQYF	TGTGCCAGCAGCTTAGACCGGGTTGGCACAGATACGCAGTATTTT
-	TRBV24-1	TRBJ1-2	-	CATSNPPEQDGYTF	TGTGCCACCAGTAATCCCCCCGAGCAGGATGGCTACACCTTC
-	TRBV19	TRBJ1-1	-	CASTRDTEAFF	TGTGCCAGTACCCGCGACACTGAAGCTTTCTTT
-	TRBV7-2	TRBJ2-1	-	CASSLEGRGYNEQFF	TGTGCCAGCAGCTTAGAAGGACGGGGGTACAATGAGCAGTTCTTC
-	TRBV4-1	TRBJ2-7	-	CASSQDPTGSYEQYF	TGCGCCAGCAGCCAAGATCCGACGGGCTCCTACGAGCAGTACTTC
once	TRBV5-4	TRBJ2-5	-	CASSGRQVGQETQYF	TGTGCCAGCAGCGGAAGACAGGTGGGGCAAGAGACCCAGTACTTC
-	TRBV5-6	TRBJ2-4	-	CASSGFGQKNIQYF	TGTGCCAGCAGCGGTTTTGGACAGAAAAACATTCAGTACTTC
-	TRBV24-1	TRBJ2-1	TRBD2	CATSDWTSEGEQFF	TGTGCCACCAGTGACTGGACTAGCGAGGGGGAGCAGTTCTTC
once	TRBV5-1	TRBJ1-4	-	CASSPPNTPEKLFF	TGCGCCAGCAGTCCCCCGAACACACCTGAAAAACTGTTTTTT
once	TRBV7-2	TRBJ1-1	-	CASSSYILAGTEAFF	TGTGCCAGCAGCTCATACATCCTGGCGGGCACTGAAGCTTTCTTT
-	TRBV6-5	TRBJ1-5	-	CASSWGPPPNQPQHF	TGTGCCAGCAGCTGGGGCCCTCCCCCTAATCAGCCCCAGCATTTT
once	TRBV25-1	TRBJ2-1	TRBD1	CASSPMDREYNEQFF	TGTGCCAGCAGTCCCATGGACAGGGAGTACAATGAGCAGTTCTTC
once	TRBV30	TRBJ1-1	-	CAWTLTGIDEAFF	TGTGCCTGGACCCTGACAGGAATCGATGAAGCTTTCTTT
few	TRBV4-3	TRBJ2-1	-	CASSQDGVGVHNEQFF	TGCGCCAGCAGCCAAGATGGCGTAGGGGTACACAATGAGCAGTTCTTC
-	TRBV7-9	TRBJ2-2	-	CASSGGARRYAGELFF	TGTGCCAGCAGCGGAGGGGCGCGAAGGTACGCCGGGGAGCTGTTTTTT
-	TRBV9	TRBJ1-6	-	CASSPDSGDSRAPLHF	TGTGCCAGCAGCCCGGACAGCGGGGACTCGCGTGCACCCCTCCACTTT
-	TRBV14	TRBJ2-1	TRBD2	CASSQGPTAGGPYEQFF	TGTGCCAGCAGCCAAGGACCCACTGCGGGAGGGCCATATGAGCAGTTCTTC
-	TRBV25-1	TRBJ1-2	-	CASRPTGNYGYTF	TGTGCCAGCAGACCAACGGGGAACTATGGCTACACCTTC
-	TRBV28	TRBJ1-4	TRBD1	CASRIGTGDEKLFF	TGTGCCAGCAGGATTGGGACAGGGGATGAAAAACTGTTTTTT
-	TRBV29-1	TRBJ1-1	-	CSVVPPGHTEAFF	TGCAGCGTTGTACCGCCCGGACATACTGAAGCTTTCTTT
-	TRBV28	TRBJ1-1	-	CASSSRQANTEAFF	TGTGCCAGCAGTTCGCGACAGGCGAACACTGAAGCTTTCTTT
-	TRBV28	TRBJ1-2	TRBD1	CASRTPAGQGESGYTF	TGTGCCAGCAGAACCCCCGCGGGACAGGGGGAGTCGGGCTACACCTTC
-	TRBV5-5	TRBJ2-7	TRBD2	CASSNSGGSYEQYF	TGTGCCAGCAGCAATAGCGGGGGATCCTACGAGCAGTACTTC
-	TRBV2	TRBJ2-2	-	CASSVEGAGELFF	TGTGCCAGCAGTGTTGAGGGTGCCGGGGAGCTGTTTTTT
-	TRBV9	TRBJ1-3	-	CASSVSGGSSGNTIYF	TGTGCCAGCAGCGTAAGCGGGGGCTCTTCGGGAAACACCATATATTTT
-	TRBV29-1	TRBJ1-1	-	CSIGAAGTEAFF	TGCAGCATAGGGGCAGCCGGCACTGAAGCTTTCTTT
-	TRBV18	TRBJ1-3	TRBD1	CASSPLATGTDSKVETF	TGTGCCAGCTCACCACTCGCAACTGGGACAGACAGCAAGGTGGAAACTTTT
-	TRBV4-1	TRBJ1-5	-	CASSQDSGLNQPQHF	TGCGCCAGCAGCCAAGATTCAGGGTTGAATCAGCCCCAGCATTTT
-	TRBV18	TRBJ2-4	-	CASSPPVGGQNIQYF	TGTGCCAGCTCACCACCGGTTGGGGGCCAAAACATTCAGTACTTC
-	TRBV27	TRBJ2-1	TRBD2	CASSKAGGSYNEQFF	TGTGCCAGCAGCAAAGCGGGAGGATCCTACAATGAGCAGTTCTTC
-	TRBV10-3	TRBJ2-4	-	CAIRDSIAKNIQYF	TGTGCCATCAGGGACTCCATAGCCAAAAACATTCAGTACTTC
-	TRBV27	TRBJ1-1	TRBD1	CASSKKGQGGRTEAFF	TGTGCCAGCAGCAAAAAAGGACAGGGTGGTAGGACTGAAGCTTTCTTT
-	TRBV7-3	TRBJ2-1	TRBD1	CASSLAGGIYNEQFF	TGTGCCAGCAGCTTAGCAGGGGGTATATACAATGAGCAGTTCTTC
-	TRBV15	TRBJ1-2	-	CATSKDRNYGYTF	TGTGCCACCAGTAAAGACAGGAACTATGGCTACACCTTC
few	TRBV29-1	TRBJ2-7	-	CSVGSSSYEQYF	TGCAGCGTTGGGTCCAGCTCCTACGAGCAGTACTTC
-	TRBV3-1/TRBV3-2	TRBJ1-1	TRBD1	CASSRMTGGVEAFF	TGTGCCAGCAGCCGAATGACAGGGGGCGTCGAAGCTTTCTTT
once	TRBV6-1	TRBJ2-7	-	CASSEDISYEQYF	TGTGCCAGCAGTGAAGACATTTCCTACGAGCAGTACTTC
-	TRBV6-2/TRBV6-3	TRBJ2-1	TRBD1	CASSYSKQGAFNEQFF	TGTGCCAGCAGTTACTCGAAACAGGGGGCGTTCAATGAGCAGTTCTTC
-	TRBV6-5	TRBJ2-7	TRBD2	CASRTTSGSYEQYF	TGTGCCAGCAGAACCACTAGCGGGTCCTACGAGCAGTACTTC
-	TRBV7-2	TRBJ2-5	TRBD1	CASSRRTGAGETQYF	TGTGCCAGCAGCCGCCGGACAGGGGCCGGGGAGACCCAGTACTTC
-	TRBV9	TRBJ1-2	-	CASSVGTDLGYTF	TGTGCCAGCAGCGTAGGGACTGATCTAGGCTACACCTTC
-	TRBV5-1	TRBJ2-5	TRBD2	CASSEGTSGGETQYF	TGCGCCAGCAGCGAGGGGACTAGCGGGGGGGAGACCCAGTACTTC
-	TRBV28	TRBJ1-1	TRBD1	CASSLVLQGTTEAFF	TGTGCCAGCAGTTTAGTCTTACAGGGGACCACTGAAGCTTTCTTT
-	TRBV2	TRBJ2-3	TRBD1	CASRTGAPPADTQYF	TGTGCCAGCAGGACAGGGGCGCCCCCGGCAGATACGCAGTATTTT
-	TRBV7-9	TRBJ1-5	-	CASSLGDVDSYNQPQHF	TGTGCCAGCAGCTTAGGCGATGTGGACAGCTACAATCAGCCCCAGCATTTT
-	TRBV5-5	TRBJ1-2	TRBD1	CASSGDRSDYGYTF	TGTGCCAGCAGCGGGGACAGGTCAGACTATGGCTACACCTTC
-	TRBV19	TRBJ1-5	TRBD1	CASSKLWSTPGQGMPQHF	TGTGCCAGTAGTAAGTTGTGGTCCACACCGGGACAGGGTATGCCCCAGCATTTT